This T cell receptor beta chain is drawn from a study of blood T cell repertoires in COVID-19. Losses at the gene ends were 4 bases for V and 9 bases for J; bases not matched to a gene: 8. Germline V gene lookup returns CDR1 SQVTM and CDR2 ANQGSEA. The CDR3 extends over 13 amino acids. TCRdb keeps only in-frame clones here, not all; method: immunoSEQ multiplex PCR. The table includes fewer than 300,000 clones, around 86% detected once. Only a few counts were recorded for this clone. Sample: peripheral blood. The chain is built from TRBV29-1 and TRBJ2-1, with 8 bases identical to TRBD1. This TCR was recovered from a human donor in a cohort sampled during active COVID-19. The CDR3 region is CSVVPRQGSEQFF. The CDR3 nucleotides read TGCAGCGTTGTCCCGCGACAGGGGAGTGAGCAGTTCTTC.